Shown below are 14 T cell receptor beta chains from a single sample sequenced in a study of shared clonotypes between healthy human individuals. Generated by immunoSEQ multiplex PCR, the TCRdb table keeps only in-frame clones and is missing some. The table has hundreds of thousands of clones, roughly 70% seen once. The sequencing input was memory CD4+ T cells sorted from blood. Subset meaning: CD45RA-negative fraction. The receptors shown here come from a woman in her twenties or thirties in good health.

This rearrangement joins TRBV4-1 to TRBJ2-2; D might be TRBD2 (6 bases). V was shortened by 4 bases and J by 1 base, with 10 bases between the two germline ends. The CDR3 is 15 residues long. Per the germline V gene, CDR1 is MGHRA and CDR2 is YSYEKL. DNA for the CDR3: TGCGCCAGCAGCCCGGGACTCAAGAACACCGGGGAGCTGTTTTTT. Its protein is CASSPGLKNTGELFF.

This chain links TRBV27 with TRBJ2-7; the match to TRBD2 covers 14 bases. The CDR3 spans 18 residues. CDR1 and CDR2 (germline): MNHEY, SMNVEV (reference sequence). The V segment lost 5 bases and the J segment 2 bases; nucleotides outside the gene matches: 11. This CDR3 is CASSLRGLAGGPTYEQYF. The CDR3, as DNA: TGTGCCAGCAGTCTCCGAGGACTAGCGGGAGGACCCACCTACGAGCAGTACTTC.

The chain joins TRBV29-1 to TRBJ1-1, with D perhaps TRBD1 (6 bases). The V gene lost 6 bases and the J gene lost 2 bases, with 13 bases spanning the gap. Germline assignment: CDR1 SQVTM and CDR2 ANQGSEA. This CDR3 contains 13 residues. The CDR3 nucleotides read TGCAGCGTAACGGAACAGGGAAACACTGAAGCTTTCTTT. Translation: CSVTEQGNTEAFF.

V gene TRBV18 combines with J gene TRBJ1-5; TRBD1 matches at 7 bases. The V gene end was trimmed by 5 bases and the J gene end by 6 bases; junction bases not matched to a gene: 7. Germline assignment: CDR1 KGHSH and CDR2 LQKENI. The CDR3 consists of 14 residues. CDR3 coding DNA: TGTGCCAGCTCATCGACAGGGCAGGGTCAGCCCCAGCATTTT. This encodes CASSSTGQGQPQHF.

The chain couples TRBV29-1 to TRBJ2-1; D is possibly TRBD2 (7 bases). Trimming left V 5 bases short and J 7 bases short, with 21 bases between. The CDR3 loop spans 15 amino acids. Germline lookup yields CDR1 SQVTM and CDR2 ANQGSEA. CDR3 in amino acids: CSVPSGLGGGNEQFF. The CDR3 DNA reads TGCAGCGTTCCGAGCGGGTTGGGAGGGGGTAATGAGCAGTTCTTC.

The V and J genes are TRBV11-2 and TRBJ2-7; D not certain. The germline V gene has CDR1 SGHAT and CDR2 FQNNGV. Deletions cut 0 bases from V and 11 bases from J, with 14 bases between. CDR3 length: 13 residues. The CDR3 region is CASSLEPLSAEYF. The CDR3 nucleotides are TGTGCCAGCAGCTTAGAACCCCTCTCCGCGGAGTACTTC.

This chain uses TRBV6-1 with TRBJ1-5; D not resolved. The CDR3 sequence is 15 residues long. V gave up 5 bases and J gave up 3 bases, with 14 bases separating them. The germline V gene encodes CDR1 MNHNS and CDR2 SASEGT. The CDR3, as DNA: TGTGCCAGCAGTTCTTGGAGTGGGATCAATCAGCCCCAGCATTTT. Residues: CASSSWSGINQPQHF.

V gene TRBV5-4 combines with J gene TRBJ2-1, with TRBD2 matching 14 bases. CDR3 length: 16 residues. Looked up from germline, CDR1 is SGHNT and CDR2 is YYREEE (reference sequence). The ends lost 2 bases at V and 6 bases at J; junction bases unmatched: 4. In nucleotides, the CDR3 is TGTGCCAGCAGCTTCTACGGGACTAGCGGGAGCAATGAGCAGTTCTTC. The encoded protein is CASSFYGTSGSNEQFF.

The table lists this clone with a count of one. V and J are TRBV27 and TRBJ2-2; 9 nucleotides agree with TRBD2. The CDR3 sequence is 14 residues long. Losses at the gene ends were 9 bases for V and 5 bases for J; bases not matched to a gene: 7. The germline gives CDR1 MNHEY, CDR2 SMNVEV (reference sequence). The CDR3 nucleotides are TGTGCCAGGCTTGGCGGGAGGGAGACCGGGGAGCTGTTTTTT. It encodes CARLGGRETGELFF.

Here the CDR3 reads CATSRDGSYQPQHF. In nucleotides, the CDR3 is TGTGCCACCAGCAGAGATGGATCCTACCAGCCCCAGCATTTT. The chain is built from TRBV15 and TRBJ1-5; D gene ambiguous. Germline V lookup: CDR1 LNHNV, CDR2 YYDKDF (reference sequence). The CDR3 covers 14 residues. The germline V and J ends were trimmed by 0 bases and 7 bases, with 10 bases remaining between them.

The rearrangement joins TRBV7-3 to TRBJ2-7; 8 bases are a match to TRBD1. The J segment lost 6 bases and the V segment lost 4 bases, leaving 11 bases of the junction unmatched. The germline CDR1 and CDR2 sequences are SGHTA and FQGTGA. CDR3 length: 15 amino acids. The CDR3 spells CASSSSTGAFFEQYF. For the CDR3, the DNA is TGTGCCAGCAGCTCCTCGACAGGGGCCTTCTTCGAGCAGTACTTC.

The chain combines TRBV11-2 with TRBJ1-3; D is perhaps TRBD1 (6 bases). Germline values: CDR1 SGHAT, CDR2 FQNNGV. This CDR3 is built from 14 residues. The ends were cut back, 8 bases at V and 0 bases at J, with 11 bases in the middle. The CDR3 DNA reads TGTGCCAGCTCAGGGGTCCTCTCTGGAAACACCATATATTTT. This codes for CASSGVLSGNTIYF.

The chain links TRBV29-1 to TRBJ2-3; 12 bases fit TRBD2. From germline, CDR1 is SQVTM and CDR2 ANQGSEA. This CDR3 comprises 14 residues. The ends lost 6 bases at V and 5 bases at J; junction bases unmatched: 6. The CDR3 protein is CSVLLAGGRDTQYF. Written as DNA, the CDR3 is TGCAGCGTCTTACTAGCGGGAGGAAGAGATACGCAGTATTTT.

The chain uses TRBV10-2 and TRBJ2-1; 11 bases agree with TRBD2. Unmatched junction bases numbered 15, after V lost 2 bases and J lost 6 bases. Germline V gene data show CDR1 as WSHSY and CDR2 as SAAADI. The CDR3 length is 19 residues. This CDR3 is CASSETKLPTSGSFNEQFF. CDR3 nucleotide sequence: TGCGCCAGCAGTGAGACCAAACTGCCTACTAGCGGGAGTTTCAATGAGCAGTTCTTC.